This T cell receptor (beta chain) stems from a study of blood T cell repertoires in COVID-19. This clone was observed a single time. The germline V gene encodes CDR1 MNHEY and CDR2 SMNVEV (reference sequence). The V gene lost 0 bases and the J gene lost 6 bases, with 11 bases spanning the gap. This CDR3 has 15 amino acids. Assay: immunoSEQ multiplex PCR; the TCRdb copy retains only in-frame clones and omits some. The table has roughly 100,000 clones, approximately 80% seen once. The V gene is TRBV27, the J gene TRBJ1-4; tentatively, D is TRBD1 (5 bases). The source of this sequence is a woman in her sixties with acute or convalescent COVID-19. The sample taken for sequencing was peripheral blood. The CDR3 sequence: CASSLSSGGDEKLFF. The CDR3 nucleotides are TGTGCCAGCAGTTTATCGAGTGGGGGGGATGAAAAACTGTTTTTT.